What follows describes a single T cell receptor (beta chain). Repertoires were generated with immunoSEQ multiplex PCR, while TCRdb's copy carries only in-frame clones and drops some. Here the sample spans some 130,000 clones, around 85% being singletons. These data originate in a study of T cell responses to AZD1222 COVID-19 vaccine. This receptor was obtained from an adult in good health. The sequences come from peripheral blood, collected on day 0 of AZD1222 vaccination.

CDR3 in amino acids: CASSLVAGDEQYF. Here the CDR3 DNA reads TGTGCCAGCAGCTTAGTTGCAGGGGACGAGCAGTACTTC. J is TRBJ2-7 and V is TRBV7-2; tentatively, D is TRBD1 (6 bases). The CDR3 sequence is 13 residues long. The V and J ends lost 1 base and 5 bases respectively, with 9 bases between them. CDR1 is SGHTA, CDR2 FQGNSA, per germline.